This TCR beta chain originates from a study of blood T cells in healthy people across ages. Study-level results: As naive T cell percentage varied, TCR beta diversity correlated strongly with it.

A J-beta primer mix and a sample-barcoded 5' primer were used in a second PCR of about 7 to 11 cycles. All cDNA molecules were each tagged by a template-switch adaptor with 12 random nucleotides. All samples yielded 3 million or more CDR3-containing paired-end reads. TCRdb used MiXCR to reprocess the 5' RACE reads, holding one entry per CDR3 protein. Counted here are around 970,000 distinct CDR3 sequences, just over 50% occurring once; the ten biggest clones make up roughly a fifth. Concerning this clonotype itself: Its antigen is still unknown.

Germline-derived CDR1 and CDR2 are SGHVS and FQNEAQ. V lost 1 base and J 0 bases, leaving 6 bases between the germline ends. The CDR3 runs to 14 residues. The TCR was taken from an older woman in good health. This rearrangement joins TRBV7-8 to TRBJ1-1; D gene uncertain. The specimen was blood. For the CDR3, the DNA is TGTGCCAGCAGCTTAGTGAGGGTGAACACTGAAGCTTTCTTT. Residues: CASSLVRVNTEAFF.